This TCR beta chain was captured in a study of circulating and synovial CD4+ cells in juvenile arthritis. The study's findings and limits: Overlap with synovium rose as more T cells were sequenced. Diversity here was lower than in bulk blood CD4 cells.

The CDR3 length is 14 residues. Trimming stripped 2 bases from V and 8 bases from J, with 13 bases between. CDR1 and CDR2 (germline): SGHNT, YYREEE (reference sequence). Here immunoSEQ multiplex PCR was the method, and the copy in TCRdb shows in-frame clones only, minus some. The table shows roughly 13,000 clones, with over 80% occurring only once. With regard to this clone: What it binds is unknown.

This clonotype was sampled from a human patient with juvenile idiopathic arthritis. Some clones in this sample may be carry-over from other donors' samples. The sequenced sample consisted of CD4+ T cells from synovial fluid. V gene TRBV5-4 combines with J gene TRBJ1-4; no firm D call. CDR3 amino acids: CASSLEGGGEKLFF. The CDR3 nucleotides read TGTGCCAGCAGCTTAGAGGGCGGAGGAGAAAAACTGTTTTTT.